The clone carrying this T cell receptor (beta chain) was recorded many times. The antigen remains unidentified. This sample is part of a study of molecular identifiers for immune sequencing clone quantification. Study results and caveats: Beyond 20 RNA copies, clones held over 98% of effector molecules, compared with under 1% in naive cells.

V shed 0 bases, J shed 10 bases, and the junction held 8 bases outside the gene matches. The CDR3 has 15 amino acids. In TCRdb, the PCR reads were re-called with MiXCR into one record per CDR3 protein. The repertoire consists of some 100,000 distinct CDR3 sequences, with around a third occurring once and the leading ten covering 4% to 5%. Sorting recovered naive CD8 T cells on a CD8+CD4-CCR7+CD45RA+ profile. The chain uses TRBV12-3 or TRBV12-4 and TRBJ2-1, with 8 positions matching TRBD1. Sequenced: naive CD8+ T cells from blood, with Jurkat cell RNA spiked in. The sample's subset: FACS-sorted CD8+CD4-CCR7+CD45RA+ naive T cells. The receptor comes from a human donor in good health. Some libraries in this study had Jurkat cell RNA spiked in. Written as DNA, the CDR3 is TGTGCCAGCAGTTTAGCCCACCAGGGGGCACCGGAGCAGTTCTTC. Its protein product is CASSLAHQGAPEQFF.